This T cell receptor beta chain was identified during a study of T-cell memory formation after mild COVID-19. V lost 2 bases to trimming and J lost 5 bases, with 16 bases between them. Germline V gene sequence: CDR1 MNHEY, CDR2 SMNVEV (reference sequence). This CDR3 contains 15 residues. TCRdb reprocessed the 5' RACE reads via MiXCR and lists one record per CDR3 protein. The repertoire holds 550,000 to 700,000 distinct CDR3 sequences, more than 15% seen once, with about 12% in the top ten. Specimen: PBMCs or a T cell subset sorted from them (not recorded which). This chain uses TRBV27 with TRBJ2-7; the D gene is possibly TRBD1 (6 bases). The sequence was collected from an adult woman who had mild COVID-19 (a few samples of this study predate the infection). Cell type and time point are not known. The DNA for the CDR3 is TGTGCCAGCAGTTTAAGGGGGTGGGGCTCACACGAGCAGTACTTC. This encodes CASSLRGWGSHEQYF.